This T cell receptor beta chain derives from a study of regulatory T cells in long-lasting Graves disease (TCRdb year 2021). About the investigation overall: Persistent Graves' disease was defined as persistently positive TSH receptor autoantibodies together with antithyroid drug treatment for over 5 years. The study took place in China and was registered as a clinical trial. Persistent Graves' disease patients were compared with newly diagnosed Graves' disease patients by peripheral blood TCR sequencing and RNA sequencing. Antithyroid drugs had been taken for around 9.8 years on average by persistent Graves' disease patients in the clinical cohort. TCR sequencing covered 13 persistent and some 20 newly diagnosed Graves' disease patients, around 35 samples in total.

The library was built by means of multiplex PCR. Sequencing was carried out with an Illumina HiSeq 4000. To build TCR beta libraries, CDR3 regions were amplified by Arm-PCR using iRepertoire HTBI primers. Gel purification was performed on PCR products prior to sequencing. Turning to the authors' computational methods: A total of roughly 58 TRBV and under 15 TRBJ segments were identified across samples and were used for gene usage analysis of CDR3 amino acid clonotypes. COPE and FqMerger were used to merge the filtered high-quality paired reads into contigs. BLAST was used to align contigs to IMGT TRBV, TRBD and TRBJ reference genes, and CDR3 was defined according to IMGT. Any clonotype with a frequency above 0.1% was classified as a highly expanded clone. Shannon entropy served as the measure of repertoire diversity, while the Gini coefficient captured V-J evenness. Clonotypes shared by more than one individual were considered public. TCRdb handled the public reads itself, with Q25 trimming in fastp and clone calling in MiXCR, and kept productive beta chains. Rows are combined by CDR3 protein, so each entry shows the most common genes and DNA. In this record, the V and J calls reflect TCRdb's handling and not the investigators' own analysis. The sample table holds 360,000 or so distinct CDR3 sequences, of which approximately 25% were seen once. Together, the top ten hold 25% to 30% of the sample.

Concerning this clonotype: Its antigen is still unknown. The input lacks base qualities; no much larger clone sits a single base away.

According to the study, the label for this sample's time point signals: persistent/refractory GD, antithyroid drugs over 5 years with positive TRAb. For both TCR sequencing and RNA sequencing, RNA was extracted from PBMCs in TRIzol. The diagnosis of Graves' disease followed American Thyroid Association guidelines. Patients were recruited from an endocrinology department in Xi'an, China. Each patient gave about 9.1 milliliters of peripheral blood, collected in an EDTA anticoagulant tube. PBMCs were isolated by Ficoll Paque Plus density gradient separation without further T cell sorting. RNA quality was checked with an Agilent 2100 Bioanalyzer and agarose gel, and concentration with a NanoDrop 2000. At the junction V is shortened by 4 bases and J by 6 bases, with 20 bases in between. CDR1 is given as SGHDT and CDR2 as YYEEEE, both from the germline V gene. The CDR3, cysteine through phenylalanine, is 16 amino acids long. This entry keeps only the CDR3 DNA: 48 bases, framed from base 1.

The research as a whole found: The small sample size was acknowledged by the authors as a limitation that may reduce accuracy. Persistent disease showed preferential use of TRBV28, TRBJ1-2 and TRBJ2-5, whereas newly diagnosed disease favored TRBV20-1 and TRBJ2-1. Lower TCR Shannon entropy and fewer highly expanded clones were observed in persistent Graves' disease patients than in newly diagnosed patients, which suggested clonal expansion. Only peripheral blood was studied, because thyroid tissue, the primary lesion, was inaccessible. Sequencing and analysis were restricted to the TCR beta chain. A larger number of public clonotypes was shared among persistent patients (around 3,000) than among newly diagnosed patients (approximately 930).

In this chain, TRBV5-6 is recombined with TRBJ2-1, and perhaps TRBD2 as D gene, on 5 matching bases. This specimen was peripheral blood mononuclear cells (PBMCs), taken when the disease was refractory, from a patient treated with antithyroid drugs. The source is a woman between 40 and 50 years old with Graves disease. Donor details come from another sample of the same person, matched by shared clones. The DNA sequence follows: TGTGCCAGCAGCACTTGGACTCGCTCTCTCTTCAATGAGCAGTTCTTC. Its translation reads: CASSTWTRSLFNEQFF. The entire variable domain, with the stretches around the CDR3 drawn from the reference TRBV5-6 and TRBJ2-1 proteins, is DAGVTQSPTHLIKTRGQQVTLRCSPKSGHDTVSWYQQALGQGPQFIFQYYEEEERQRGNFPDRFSGHQFPNYSSELNVNALLLGDSALYLCASSTWTRSLFNEQFFGPGTRLTVL.